This T cell receptor beta chain emerged from a study of OX40 agonist ivuxolimab in advanced cancers. Across the study: Partial responses were achieved by three patients, of whom one had hepatocellular carcinoma and two had cutaneous melanoma.

This CDR3 comprises 14 residues. CDR1 is SQVTM, CDR2 ANQGSEA, per germline. V was clipped by 7 bases and J by 5 bases; unmatched bases: 12. Here immunoSEQ multiplex PCR was the method, and the copy in TCRdb shows in-frame clones only, minus some. Of roughly 93,000 clones in the sample, 92% were seen once. This clone appeared once. The sequence derives from an adult with an advanced solid tumor such as melanoma, head and neck, liver or kidney cancer. The material was CD4+ or CD8+ T cells sorted from blood, obtained in a trial of the OX40 agonist ivuxolimab. The rearrangement uses TRBV29-1 and TRBJ2-5, with TRBD2 identical over 8 bases. CDR3 sequence reads: CSARTLGRVETQYF. CDR3 nucleotides: TGCAGCGCCCGAACCCTCGGGAGGGTGGAGACCCAGTACTTC.